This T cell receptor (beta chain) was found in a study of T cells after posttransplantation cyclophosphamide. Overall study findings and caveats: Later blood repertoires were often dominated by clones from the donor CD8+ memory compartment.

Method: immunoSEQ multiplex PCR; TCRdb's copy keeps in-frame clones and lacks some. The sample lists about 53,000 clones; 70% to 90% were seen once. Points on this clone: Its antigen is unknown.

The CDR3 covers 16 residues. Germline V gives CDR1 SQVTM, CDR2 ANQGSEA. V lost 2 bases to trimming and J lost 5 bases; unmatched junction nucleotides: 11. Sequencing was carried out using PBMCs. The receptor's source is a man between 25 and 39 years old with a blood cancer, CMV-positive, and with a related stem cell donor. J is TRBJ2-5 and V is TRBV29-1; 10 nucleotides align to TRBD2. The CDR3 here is CSVEPKGRLAGETQYF. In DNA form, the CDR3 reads TGCAGCGTTGAACCCAAGGGTCGACTAGCGGGTGAGACCCAGTACTTC.